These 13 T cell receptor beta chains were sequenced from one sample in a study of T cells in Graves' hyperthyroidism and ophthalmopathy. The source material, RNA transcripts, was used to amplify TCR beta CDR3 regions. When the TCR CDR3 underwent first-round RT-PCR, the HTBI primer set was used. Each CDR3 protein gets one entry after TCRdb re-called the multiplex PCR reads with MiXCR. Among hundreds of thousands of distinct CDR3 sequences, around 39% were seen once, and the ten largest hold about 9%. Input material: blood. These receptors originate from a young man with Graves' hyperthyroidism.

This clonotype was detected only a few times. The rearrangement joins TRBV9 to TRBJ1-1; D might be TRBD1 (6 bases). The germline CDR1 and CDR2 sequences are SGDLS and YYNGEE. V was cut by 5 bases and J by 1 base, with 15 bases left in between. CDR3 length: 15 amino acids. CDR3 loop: CASSPWGARNTEAFF. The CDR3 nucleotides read TGTGCCAGCAGTCCTTGGGGGGCAAGGAACACTGAAGCTTTCTTT. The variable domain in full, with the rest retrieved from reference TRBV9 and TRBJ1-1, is DSGVTQTPKHLITATGQRVTLRCSPRSGDLSVYWYQQSLDQGLQFLIQYYNGEERAKGNILERFSAQQFPDLHSELNLSSLELGDSALYFCASSPWGARNTEAFFGQGTRLTVV.

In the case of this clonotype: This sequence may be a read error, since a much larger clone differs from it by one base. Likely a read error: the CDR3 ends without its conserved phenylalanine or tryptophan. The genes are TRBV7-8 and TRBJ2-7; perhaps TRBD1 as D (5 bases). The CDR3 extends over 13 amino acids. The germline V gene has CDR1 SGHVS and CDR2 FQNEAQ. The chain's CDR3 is CASSADTPGEQYL. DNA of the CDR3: TGTGCTAGCAGCGCGGACACCCCGGGCGAGCAGTACTTA.

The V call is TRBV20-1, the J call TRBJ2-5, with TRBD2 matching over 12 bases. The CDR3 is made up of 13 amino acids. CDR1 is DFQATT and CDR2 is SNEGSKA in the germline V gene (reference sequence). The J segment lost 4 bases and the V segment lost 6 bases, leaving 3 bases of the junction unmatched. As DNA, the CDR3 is TGCAGTGCCCCGACTAGCGGGAGAGAGACCCAGTACTTC. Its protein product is CSAPTSGRETQYF.

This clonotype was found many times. The CDR3 is CATSDSTFSNQPQHF. In nucleotides, the CDR3 is TGTGCCACCAGTGATTCGACCTTTAGCAATCAGCCCCAGCATTTT. The rearrangement uses TRBV24-1 and TRBJ1-5; D gene ambiguous. Germline lookup yields CDR1 KGHDR and CDR2 SFDVKD. Deletions cut 2 bases from V and 0 bases from J, with 7 bases between. The CDR3 has 15 amino acids.

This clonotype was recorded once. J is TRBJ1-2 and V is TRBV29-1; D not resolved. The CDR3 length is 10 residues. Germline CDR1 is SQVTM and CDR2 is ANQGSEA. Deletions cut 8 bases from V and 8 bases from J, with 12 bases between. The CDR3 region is CSQERAGYTF. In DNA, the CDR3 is TGCAGCCAAGAACGGGCCGGCTACACCTTC. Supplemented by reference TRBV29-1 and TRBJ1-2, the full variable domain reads SAVISQKPSRDICQRGTSLTIQCQVDSQVTMMFWYRQQPGQSLTLIATANQGSEATYESGFVIDKFPISRPNLTFSTLTVSNMSPEDSSIYLCSQERAGYTFGSGTRLTVV.

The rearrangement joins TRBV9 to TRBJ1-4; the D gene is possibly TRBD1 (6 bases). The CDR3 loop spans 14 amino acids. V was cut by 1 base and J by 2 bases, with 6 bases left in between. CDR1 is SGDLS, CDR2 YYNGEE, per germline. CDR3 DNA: TGTGCCAGCAGCGTACAGGGGACTAATGAAAAACTGTTTTTT. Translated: CASSVQGTNEKLFF.

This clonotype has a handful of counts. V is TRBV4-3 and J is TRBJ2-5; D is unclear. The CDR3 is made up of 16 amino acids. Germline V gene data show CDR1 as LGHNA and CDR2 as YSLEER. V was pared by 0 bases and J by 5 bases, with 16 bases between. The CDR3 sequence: CASSQEHLRTEETQYF. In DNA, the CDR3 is TGCGCCAGCAGCCAAGAACACTTACGGACGGAGGAGACCCAGTACTTC.

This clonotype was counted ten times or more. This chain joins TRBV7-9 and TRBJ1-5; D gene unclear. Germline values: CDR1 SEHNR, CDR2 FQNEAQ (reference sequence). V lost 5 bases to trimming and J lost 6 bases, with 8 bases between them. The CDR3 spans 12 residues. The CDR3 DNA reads TGTGCCAGCAGCCCCCTCGGTCAGCCCCAGCATTTT. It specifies CASSPLGQPQHF. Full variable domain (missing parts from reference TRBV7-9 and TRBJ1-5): DTGVSQNPRHKITKRGQNVTFRCDPISEHNRLYWYRQTLGQGPEFLTYFQNEAQLEKSRLLSDRFSAERPKGSFSTLEIQRTEQGDSAMYLCASSPLGQPQHFGDGTRLSIL.

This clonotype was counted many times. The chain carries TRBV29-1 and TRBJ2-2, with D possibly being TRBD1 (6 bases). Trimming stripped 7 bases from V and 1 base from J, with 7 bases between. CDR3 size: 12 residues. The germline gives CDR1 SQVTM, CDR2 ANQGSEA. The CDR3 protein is CSADRNTGELFF. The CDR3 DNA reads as TGCAGCGCGGACAGGAACACCGGGGAGCTGTTTTTT.

CDR3 in DNA: TGCAGCGTTGAGGCAGACGGGGAGCTGTTTTTT. Its protein product is CSVEADGELFF. V gene TRBV29-1 combines with J gene TRBJ2-2, with unresolved D. The CDR3 runs to 11 residues. Trimming stripped 3 bases from V and 7 bases from J, with 6 bases between. Per the germline V gene, CDR1 is SQVTM and CDR2 is ANQGSEA.

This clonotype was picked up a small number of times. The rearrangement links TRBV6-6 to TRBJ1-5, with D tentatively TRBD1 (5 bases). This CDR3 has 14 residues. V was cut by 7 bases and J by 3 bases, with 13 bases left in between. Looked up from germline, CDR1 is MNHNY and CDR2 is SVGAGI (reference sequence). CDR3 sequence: CASTKTASNQPQHF. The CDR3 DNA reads TGTGCCAGCACGAAGACAGCCTCCAATCAGCCCCAGCATTTT.

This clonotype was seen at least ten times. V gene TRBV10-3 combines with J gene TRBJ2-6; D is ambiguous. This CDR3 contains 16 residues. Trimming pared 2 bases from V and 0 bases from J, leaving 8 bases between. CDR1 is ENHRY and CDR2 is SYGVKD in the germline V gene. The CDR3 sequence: CAISEGSLSGANVLTF. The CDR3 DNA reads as TGTGCCATCAGTGAGGGCTCACTCTCTGGGGCCAACGTCCTGACTTTC.

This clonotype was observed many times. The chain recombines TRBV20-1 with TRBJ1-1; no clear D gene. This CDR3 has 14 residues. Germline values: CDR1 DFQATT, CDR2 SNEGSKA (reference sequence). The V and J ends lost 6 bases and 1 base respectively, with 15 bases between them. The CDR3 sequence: CSAVSHDRNTEAFF. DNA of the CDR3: TGCAGTGCCGTGTCACACGACCGGAACACTGAAGCTTTCTTT.